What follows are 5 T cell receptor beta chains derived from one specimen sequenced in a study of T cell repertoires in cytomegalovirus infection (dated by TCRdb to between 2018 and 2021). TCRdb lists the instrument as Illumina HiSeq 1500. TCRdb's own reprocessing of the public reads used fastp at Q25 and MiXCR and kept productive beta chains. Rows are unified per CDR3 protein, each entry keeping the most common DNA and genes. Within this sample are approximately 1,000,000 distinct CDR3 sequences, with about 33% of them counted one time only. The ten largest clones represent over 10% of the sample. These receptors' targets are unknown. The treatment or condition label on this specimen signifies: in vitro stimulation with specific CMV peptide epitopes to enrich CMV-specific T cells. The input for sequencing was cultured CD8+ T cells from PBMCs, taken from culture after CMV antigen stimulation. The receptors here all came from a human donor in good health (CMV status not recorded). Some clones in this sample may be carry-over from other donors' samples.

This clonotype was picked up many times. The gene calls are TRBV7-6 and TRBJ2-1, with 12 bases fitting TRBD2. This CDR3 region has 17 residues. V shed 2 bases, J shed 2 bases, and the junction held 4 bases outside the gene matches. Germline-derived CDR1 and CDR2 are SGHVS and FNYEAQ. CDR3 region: CASSLSGLAGPYNEQFF. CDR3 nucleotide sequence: TGTGCCAGCAGCTTATCAGGACTAGCGGGGCCCTACAATGAGCAGTTCTTC.

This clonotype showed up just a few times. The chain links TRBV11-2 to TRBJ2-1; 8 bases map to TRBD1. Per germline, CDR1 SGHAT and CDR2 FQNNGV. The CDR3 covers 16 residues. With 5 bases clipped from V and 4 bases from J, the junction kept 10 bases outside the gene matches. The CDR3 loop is CASSGWTGQVYNEQFF. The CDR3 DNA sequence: TGTGCCAGCAGCGGATGGACAGGGCAGGTTTACAATGAGCAGTTCTTC.

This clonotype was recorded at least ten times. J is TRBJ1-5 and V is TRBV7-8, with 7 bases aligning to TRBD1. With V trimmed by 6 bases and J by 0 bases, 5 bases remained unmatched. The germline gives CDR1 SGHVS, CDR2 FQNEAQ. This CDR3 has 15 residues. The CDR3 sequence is CASSTGVSSNQPQHF. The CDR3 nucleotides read TGTGCCAGCAGTACAGGGGTTTCTAGCAATCAGCCCCAGCATTTT.

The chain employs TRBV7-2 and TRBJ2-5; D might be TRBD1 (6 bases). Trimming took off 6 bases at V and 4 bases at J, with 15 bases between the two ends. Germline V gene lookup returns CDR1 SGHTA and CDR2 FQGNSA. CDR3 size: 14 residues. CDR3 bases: TGTGCCAGCAGAGGCCAAGGGGGACGAGAGACCCAGTACTTC. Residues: CASRGQGGRETQYF.

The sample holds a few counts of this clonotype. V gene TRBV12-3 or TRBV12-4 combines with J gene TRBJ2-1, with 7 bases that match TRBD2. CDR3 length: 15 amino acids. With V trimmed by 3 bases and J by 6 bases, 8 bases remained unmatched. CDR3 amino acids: CASSFPGGLLNEQFF. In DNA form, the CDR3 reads TGTGCCAGCAGTTTTCCCGGGGGACTACTCAATGAGCAGTTCTTC.